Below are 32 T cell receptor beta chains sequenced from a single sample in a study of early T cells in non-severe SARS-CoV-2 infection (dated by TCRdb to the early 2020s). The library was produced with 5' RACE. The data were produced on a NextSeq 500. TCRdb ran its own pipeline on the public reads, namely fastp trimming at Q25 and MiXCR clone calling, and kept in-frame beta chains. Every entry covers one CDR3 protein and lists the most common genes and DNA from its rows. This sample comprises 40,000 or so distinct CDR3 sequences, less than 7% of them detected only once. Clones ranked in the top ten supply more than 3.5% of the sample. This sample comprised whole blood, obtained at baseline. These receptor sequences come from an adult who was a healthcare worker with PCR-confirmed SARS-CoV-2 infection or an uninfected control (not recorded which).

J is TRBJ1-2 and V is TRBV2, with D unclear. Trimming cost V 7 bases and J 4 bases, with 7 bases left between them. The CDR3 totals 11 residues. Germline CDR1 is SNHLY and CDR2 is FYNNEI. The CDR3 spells CASNPSYGYTF. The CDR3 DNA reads TGTGCCAGCAATCCTTCCTATGGCTACACCTTC. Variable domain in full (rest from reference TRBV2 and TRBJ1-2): EPEVTQTPSHQVTQMGQEVILRCVPISNHLYFYWYRQILGQKVEFLVSFYNNEISEKSEIFDDQFSVERPDGSNFTLKIRSTKLEDSAMYFCASNPSYGYTFGSGTRLTVV.

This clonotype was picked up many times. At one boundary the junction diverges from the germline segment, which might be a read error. CDR3 nucleotide sequence: TGTGCCACCAGTTTTACAATTTACGACAGGAATGGCTACACCTTC. It encodes CATSFTIYDRNGYTF. The V gene is TRBV6-5, the J gene TRBJ1-2; weak D call: TRBD1 (6 bases). Germline assignment: CDR1 MNHEY and CDR2 SVGAGI. The CDR3 contains 15 residues.

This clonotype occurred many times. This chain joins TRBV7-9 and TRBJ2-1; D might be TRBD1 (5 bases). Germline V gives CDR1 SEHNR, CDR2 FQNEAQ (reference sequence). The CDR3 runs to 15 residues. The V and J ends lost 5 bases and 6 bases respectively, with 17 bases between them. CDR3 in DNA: TGTGCCAGCAGCACCCTGGTGGGGCTCGGCAATGAGCAGTTCTTC. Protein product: CASSTLVGLGNEQFF.

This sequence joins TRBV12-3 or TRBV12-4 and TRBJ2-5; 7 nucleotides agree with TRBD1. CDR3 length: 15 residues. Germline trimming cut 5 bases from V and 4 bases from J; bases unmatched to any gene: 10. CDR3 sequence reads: CASSRHGTELETQYF. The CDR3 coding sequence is TGTGCCAGCAGTCGACACGGGACAGAACTAGAGACCCAGTACTTC.

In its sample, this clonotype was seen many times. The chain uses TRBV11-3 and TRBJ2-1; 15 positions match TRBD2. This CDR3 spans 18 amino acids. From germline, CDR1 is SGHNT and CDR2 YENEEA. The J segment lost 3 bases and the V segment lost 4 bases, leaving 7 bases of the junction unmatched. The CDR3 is CASSSPRTSGGDYNEQFF. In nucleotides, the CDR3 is TGTGCCAGCAGCTCCCCCCGGACTAGCGGGGGGGACTACAATGAGCAGTTCTTC. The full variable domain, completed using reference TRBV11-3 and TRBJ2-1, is EAGVVQSPRYKIIEKKQPVAFWCNPISGHNTLYWYLQNLGQGPELLIRYENEEAVDDSQLPKDRFSAERLKGVDSTLKIQPAELGDSAVYLCASSSPRTSGGDYNEQFFGPGTRLTVL.

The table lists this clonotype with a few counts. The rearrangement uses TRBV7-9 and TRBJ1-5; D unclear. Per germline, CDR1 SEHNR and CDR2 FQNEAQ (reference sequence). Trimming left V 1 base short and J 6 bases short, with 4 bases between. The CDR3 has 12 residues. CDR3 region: CASSLVGQPQHF. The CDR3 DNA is TGTGCCAGCAGCTTAGTGGGTCAGCCCCAGCATTTT.

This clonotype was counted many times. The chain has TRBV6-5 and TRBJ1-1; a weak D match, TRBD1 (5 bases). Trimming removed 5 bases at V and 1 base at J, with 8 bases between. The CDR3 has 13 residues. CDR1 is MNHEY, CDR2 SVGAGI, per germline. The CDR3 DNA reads TGTGCCAGCAGTCGTGGGGCGAACACTGAAGCTTTCTTT. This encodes CASSRGANTEAFF.

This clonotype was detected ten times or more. The CDR3 here is CASSLNPVSTDTQYF. CDR3 bases: TGTGCCAGCAGTTTAAACCCGGTTAGCACAGATACGCAGTATTTT. The chain combines TRBV27 with TRBJ2-3; no clear D gene. This CDR3 region has 15 residues. Germline V CDR1 and CDR2: MNHEY, SMNVEV (reference sequence). The V gene lost 2 bases and the J gene lost 0 bases, with 9 bases spanning the gap.

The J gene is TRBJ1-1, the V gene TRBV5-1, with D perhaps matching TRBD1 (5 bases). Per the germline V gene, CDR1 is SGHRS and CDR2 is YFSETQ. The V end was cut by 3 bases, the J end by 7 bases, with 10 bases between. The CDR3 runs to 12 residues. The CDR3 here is CASSSSGLEAFF. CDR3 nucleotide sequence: TGCGCCAGCAGCTCATCAGGGCTTGAAGCTTTCTTT.

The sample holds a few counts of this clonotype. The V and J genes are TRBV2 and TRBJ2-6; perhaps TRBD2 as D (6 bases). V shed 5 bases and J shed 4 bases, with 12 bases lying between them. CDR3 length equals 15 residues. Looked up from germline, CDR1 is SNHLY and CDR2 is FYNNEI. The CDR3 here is CASSLGGSGANVLTF. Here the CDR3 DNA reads TGTGCCAGCAGTCTTGGGGGGTCCGGGGCCAACGTCCTGACTTTC.

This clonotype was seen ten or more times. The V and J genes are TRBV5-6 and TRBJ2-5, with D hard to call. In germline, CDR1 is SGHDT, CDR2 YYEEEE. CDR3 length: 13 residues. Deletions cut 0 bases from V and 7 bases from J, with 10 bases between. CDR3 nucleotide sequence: TGTGCCAGCAGCTTGGCCACGCCGACGACCCAGTACTTC. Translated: CASSLATPTTQYF.

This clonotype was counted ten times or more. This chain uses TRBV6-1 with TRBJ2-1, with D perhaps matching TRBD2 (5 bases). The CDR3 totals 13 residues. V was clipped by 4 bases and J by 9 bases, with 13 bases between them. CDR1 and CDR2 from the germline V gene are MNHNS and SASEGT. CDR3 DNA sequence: TGTGCCAGCAGTGTTGGGCCAGAGGGTGAGCAGTTCTTC. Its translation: CASSVGPEGEQFF.

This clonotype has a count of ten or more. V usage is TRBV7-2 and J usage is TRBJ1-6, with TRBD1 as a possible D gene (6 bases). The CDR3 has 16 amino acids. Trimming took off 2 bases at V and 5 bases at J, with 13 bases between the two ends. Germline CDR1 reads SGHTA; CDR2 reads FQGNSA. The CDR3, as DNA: TGTGCCAGCAGCTTAAGGGGGGGCGCGAATAATTCACCCCTCCACTTT. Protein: CASSLRGGANNSPLHF.

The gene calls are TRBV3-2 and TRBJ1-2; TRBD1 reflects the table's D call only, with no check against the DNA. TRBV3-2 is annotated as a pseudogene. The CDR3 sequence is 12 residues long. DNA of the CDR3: TGTGCCAGCACCCAACCAGGGTATGGCTACACCTTC. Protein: CASTQPGYGYTF.

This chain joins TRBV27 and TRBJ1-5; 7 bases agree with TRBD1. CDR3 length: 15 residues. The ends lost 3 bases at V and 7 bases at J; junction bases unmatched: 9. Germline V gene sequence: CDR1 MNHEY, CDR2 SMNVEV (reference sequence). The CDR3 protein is CASSFYRGLGQPQHF. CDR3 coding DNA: TGTGCCAGCAGTTTCTACAGGGGCCTGGGACAGCCCCAGCATTTT.

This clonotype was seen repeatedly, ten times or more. The CDR3 DNA is TGTGCCAGCAGTTACCAACAGCAGGGGGGCAATCAGCCCCAGCATTTT. This encodes CASSYQQQGGNQPQHF. The chain employs TRBV6-2 or TRBV6-3 and TRBJ1-5; 7 bases map to TRBD1. The CDR3 loop spans 16 amino acids. With 2 bases clipped from V and 2 bases from J, the junction kept 6 bases outside the gene matches. Germline V gene sequence: CDR1 MNHEY, CDR2 SVGEGT.

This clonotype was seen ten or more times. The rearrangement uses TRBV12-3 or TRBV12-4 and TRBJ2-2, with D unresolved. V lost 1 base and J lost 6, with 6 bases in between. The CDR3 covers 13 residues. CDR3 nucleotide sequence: TGTGCCAGCAGTTTAGGGGCCCCCGGGGAGCTGTTTTTT. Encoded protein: CASSLGAPGELFF.

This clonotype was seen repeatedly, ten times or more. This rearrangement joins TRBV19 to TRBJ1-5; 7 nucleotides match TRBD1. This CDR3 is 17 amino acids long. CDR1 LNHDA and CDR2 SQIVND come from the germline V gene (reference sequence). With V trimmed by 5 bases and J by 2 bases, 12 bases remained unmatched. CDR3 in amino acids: CASSLRRGTVGNQPQHF. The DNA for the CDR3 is TGTGCCAGTAGTCTCCGGCGGGGGACAGTCGGCAATCAGCCCCAGCATTTT.

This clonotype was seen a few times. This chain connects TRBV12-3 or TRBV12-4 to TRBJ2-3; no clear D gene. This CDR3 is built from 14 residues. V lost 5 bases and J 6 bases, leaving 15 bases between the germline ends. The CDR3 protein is CASSSNRRLDTQYF. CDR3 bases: TGTGCCAGCAGTAGCAATAGGCGGCTGGATACGCAGTATTTT.

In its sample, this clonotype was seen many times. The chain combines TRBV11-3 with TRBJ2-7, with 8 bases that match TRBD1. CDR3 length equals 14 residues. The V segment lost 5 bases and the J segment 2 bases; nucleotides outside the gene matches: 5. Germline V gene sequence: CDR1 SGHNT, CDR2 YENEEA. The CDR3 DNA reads TGTGCCAGCAGCCCACCGGGACAGGCCTACGAGCAGTACTTC. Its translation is CASSPPGQAYEQYF. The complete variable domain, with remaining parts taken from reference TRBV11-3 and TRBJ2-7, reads EAGVVQSPRYKIIEKKQPVAFWCNPISGHNTLYWYLQNLGQGPELLIRYENEEAVDDSQLPKDRFSAERLKGVDSTLKIQPAELGDSAVYLCASSPPGQAYEQYFGPGTRLTVT.

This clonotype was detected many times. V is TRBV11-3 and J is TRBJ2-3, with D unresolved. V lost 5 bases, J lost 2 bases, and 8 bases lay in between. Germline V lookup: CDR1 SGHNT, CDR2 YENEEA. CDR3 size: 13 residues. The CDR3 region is CASSRYYTDTQYF. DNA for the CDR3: TGTGCCAGCAGCCGCTACTACACAGATACGCAGTATTTT.

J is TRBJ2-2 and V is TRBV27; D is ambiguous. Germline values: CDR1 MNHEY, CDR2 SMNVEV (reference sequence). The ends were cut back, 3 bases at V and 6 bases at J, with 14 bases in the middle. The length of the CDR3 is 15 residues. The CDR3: CASSFGSTIAGELFF. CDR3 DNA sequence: TGTGCCAGCAGTTTTGGGTCTACAATTGCCGGGGAGCTGTTTTTT.

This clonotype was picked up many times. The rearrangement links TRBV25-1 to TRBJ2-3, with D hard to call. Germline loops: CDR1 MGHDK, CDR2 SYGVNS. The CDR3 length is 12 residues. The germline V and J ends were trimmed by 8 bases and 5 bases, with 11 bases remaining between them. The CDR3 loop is CASATLVDTQYF. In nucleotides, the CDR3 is TGTGCCAGCGCTACGCTGGTAGATACGCAGTATTTT.

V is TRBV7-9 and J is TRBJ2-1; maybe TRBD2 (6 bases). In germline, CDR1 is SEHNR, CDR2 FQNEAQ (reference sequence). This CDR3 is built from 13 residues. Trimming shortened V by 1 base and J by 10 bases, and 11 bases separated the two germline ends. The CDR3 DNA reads TGTGCCAGCAGCTTAGGACGCGCGGGGGAGCAGTTCTTC. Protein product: CASSLGRAGEQFF.

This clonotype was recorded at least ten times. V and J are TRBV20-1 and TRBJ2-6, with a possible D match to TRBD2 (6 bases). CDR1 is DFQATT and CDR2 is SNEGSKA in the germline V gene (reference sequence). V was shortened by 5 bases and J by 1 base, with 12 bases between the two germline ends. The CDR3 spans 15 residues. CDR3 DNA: TGCAGTGCTTCCCCGGGAGAGTCTGGGGCCAACGTCCTGACTTTC. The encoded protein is CSASPGESGANVLTF.

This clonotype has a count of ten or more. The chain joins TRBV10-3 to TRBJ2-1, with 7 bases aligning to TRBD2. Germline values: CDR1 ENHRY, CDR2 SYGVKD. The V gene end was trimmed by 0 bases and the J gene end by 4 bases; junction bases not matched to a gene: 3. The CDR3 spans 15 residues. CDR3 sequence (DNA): TGTGCCATCAGTGAGTCCCCTAGCGGTTACAATGAGCAGTTCTTC. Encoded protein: CAISESPSGYNEQFF.

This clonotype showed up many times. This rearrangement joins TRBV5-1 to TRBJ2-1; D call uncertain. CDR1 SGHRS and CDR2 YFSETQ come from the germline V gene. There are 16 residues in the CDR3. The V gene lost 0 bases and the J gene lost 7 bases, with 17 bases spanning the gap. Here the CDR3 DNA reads TGCGCCAGCAGCTTGGTGGGCAGGAGAATGATAAATGAGCAGTTCTTC. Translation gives CASSLVGRRMINEQFF.

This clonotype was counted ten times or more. In nucleotides, the CDR3 is TGTGCCAGCAGTGTCAACCCATGGGGGTACGAGCAGTACTTC. Protein product: CASSVNPWGYEQYF. The chain is built from TRBV6-4 and TRBJ2-7; D tentatively fits TRBD1 or TRBD2 (5 bases each). CDR1 is MRHNA and CDR2 is SNTAGT in the germline V gene. V lost 4 bases and J lost 4, with 14 bases in between. The CDR3 covers 14 residues.

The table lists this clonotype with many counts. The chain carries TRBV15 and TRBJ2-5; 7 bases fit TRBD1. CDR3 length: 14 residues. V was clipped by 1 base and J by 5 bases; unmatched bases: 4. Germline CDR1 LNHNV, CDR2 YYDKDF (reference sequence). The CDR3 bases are TGTGCCACCAGCAGAGGGACAGGTCGGGAGACCCAGTACTTC. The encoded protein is CATSRGTGRETQYF.

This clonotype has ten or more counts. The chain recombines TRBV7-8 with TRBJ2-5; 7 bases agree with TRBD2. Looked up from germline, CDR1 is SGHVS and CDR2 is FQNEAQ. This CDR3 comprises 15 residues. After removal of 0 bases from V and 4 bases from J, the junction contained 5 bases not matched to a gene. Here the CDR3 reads CASSLARTSRETQYF. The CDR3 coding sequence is TGTGCCAGCAGCTTAGCCCGGACTAGTCGAGAGACCCAGTACTTC.

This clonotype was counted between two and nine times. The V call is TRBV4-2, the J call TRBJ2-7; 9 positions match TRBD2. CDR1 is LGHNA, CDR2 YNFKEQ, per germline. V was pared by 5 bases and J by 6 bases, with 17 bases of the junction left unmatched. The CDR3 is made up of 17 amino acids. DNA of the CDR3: TGTGCCAGCAGCGCCCGACTACAGCGGGAGGCCCGGGGCGAGCAGTACTTC. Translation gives CASSARLQREARGEQYF.

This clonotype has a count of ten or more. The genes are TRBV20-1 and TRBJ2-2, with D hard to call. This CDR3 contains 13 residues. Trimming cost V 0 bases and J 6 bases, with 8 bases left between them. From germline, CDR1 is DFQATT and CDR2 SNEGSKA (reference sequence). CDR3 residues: CSARDPAAGELFF. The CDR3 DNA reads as TGCAGTGCTAGAGATCCGGCTGCCGGGGAGCTGTTTTTT.